Described below is a single T cell receptor (beta chain) sequence and its context. What it binds is not known. These data come from a study of cytomegalovirus exposure and HLA in healthy donors. Study-level findings and limits: Upon later analysis, HLA-associated TCR beta chains proved more clonally expanded than other, equally common chains. Associated with cytomegalovirus, according to the listing, were 170 or so TCR beta chains.

It was with 60 Vbeta and 13 Jbeta primers that the PCR ran. Sequencing was performed with immunoSEQ multiplex PCR; in TCRdb, only in-frame clones are kept and a portion is missing. This table holds 98,000 or so clones, roughly four fifths found once. Donors in the study were healthy people who gave bone marrow. The specimen sequenced was PBMCs. The receptor comes from a female donor in good health and CMV-seronegative.

The chain's CDR3 is CASSQDLYTSGNTIYF. Written as DNA, the CDR3 is TGTGCCAGCAGCCAAGATTTGTACACCTCTGGAAACACCATATATTTT. This chain connects TRBV4-2 to TRBJ1-3; D is uncertain. Germline V gene sequence: CDR1 LGHNA, CDR2 YNFKEQ. V dropped 0 bases and J dropped 0 bases, with 9 bases sitting between them. The CDR3 runs 16 residues.